Presented here are 3 T cell receptor beta chains from one specimen sequenced in a study of OX40 agonist ivuxolimab in advanced cancers. The assay was immunoSEQ multiplex PCR, and TCRdb's table has in-frame clones only and misses some. The sample lists 90,000 to 95,000 clones, about 90% occurring once. This specimen was CD4+ or CD8+ T cells sorted from blood, taken in a trial of the OX40 agonist ivuxolimab. The origin of the receptors is an adult with an advanced solid tumor such as melanoma, head and neck, liver or kidney cancer.

The chain uses TRBV29-1 and TRBJ1-2; no firm D call. Germline-derived CDR1 and CDR2 are SQVTM and ANQGSEA. Trimming removed 4 bases from V and 1 base from J, with 4 bases in between. CDR3 length: 11 amino acids. DNA for the CDR3: TGCAGCGTTGCCATTAACTATGGCTACACCTTC. Translating it yields CSVAINYGYTF.

The rearrangement joins TRBV28 to TRBJ2-2; 7 positions match TRBD2. The CDR3 covers 14 residues. Germline CDR1 and CDR2: MDHEN and SYDVKM. After removal of 8 bases from V and 5 bases from J, the junction contained 8 bases not matched to a gene. The CDR3 spells CASGSGGNTGELFF. The CDR3 coding sequence is TGTGCCAGCGGGTCCGGGGGGAATACCGGGGAGCTGTTTTTT.

The CDR3 reads CASSFHGQQETQYF. CDR3 bases: TGTGCCAGCAGTTTTCACGGACAGCAAGAGACCCAGTACTTC. The rearrangement joins TRBV27 to TRBJ2-5; D perhaps matches TRBD1 (6 bases). Looked up from germline, CDR1 is MNHEY and CDR2 is SMNVEV (reference sequence). The CDR3 runs to 14 residues. V was clipped by 3 bases and J by 2 bases, with 10 bases between them.